What follows are 20 T cell receptor beta chains derived from one specimen sequenced in a study of blood T cell repertoires in COVID-19. Using immunoSEQ multiplex PCR, the repertoire was profiled, and TCRdb retains in-frame clones only, with some absent. Of 200,000 or so clones in the sample, around 85% were seen once. Input material: peripheral blood. These receptors all come from a woman in her fifties or sixties with acute or convalescent COVID-19.

This chain links TRBV5-1 with TRBJ1-4; TRBD1 matches 10 bases. The CDR3 is 14 amino acids. The V gene end was trimmed by 2 bases and the J gene end by 6 bases; junction bases not matched to a gene: 1. CDR1 is SGHRS and CDR2 is YFSETQ in the germline V gene. CDR3: CASSFGTGDEKLFF. The CDR3 DNA reads as TGCGCCAGCAGCTTCGGGACAGGGGATGAAAAACTGTTTTTT.

This clone was detected once. V and J are TRBV4-3 and TRBJ2-3, with TRBD2 matching over 7 bases. This CDR3 contains 16 residues. Germline V gene lookup returns CDR1 LGHNA and CDR2 YSLEER. J was trimmed by 2 bases and V by 4 bases; bases with no gene match: 9. The DNA for the CDR3 is TGCGCCAGCAGCCTCTGGTTTACTAGCGACACAGATACGCAGTATTTT. The encoded protein is CASSLWFTSDTDTQYF.

The rearrangement links TRBV6-5 to TRBJ1-4, with unresolved D. Trimming removed 5 bases at V and 10 bases at J, with 11 bases between. The CDR3 covers 12 residues. CDR1 and CDR2 from the germline V gene are MNHEY and SVGAGI. The chain's CDR3 is CASSPVGGKLFF. The CDR3 nucleotides read TGTGCCAGCAGTCCTGTGGGAGGAAAACTGTTTTTT.

This chain uses TRBV6-1 with TRBJ1-2; 9 positions agree with TRBD1. The V and J ends lost 3 bases and 3 bases, in that order; junction bases with no gene match: 8. The CDR3 runs 16 residues. From germline, CDR1 is MNHNS and CDR2 SASEGT. In DNA, the CDR3 is TGTGCCAGCAGTGACACCGGGACAGGGTTCGACTATGGCTACACCTTC. This encodes CASSDTGTGFDYGYTF.

CDR3 loop: CASGSGQNRETQYF. CDR3 DNA sequence: TGTGCCAGCGGTTCGGGACAGAACCGAGAGACCCAGTACTTC. The chain uses TRBV6-2 or TRBV6-3 and TRBJ2-5, with 7 positions matching TRBD1. V was clipped by 8 bases and J by 4 bases; unmatched bases: 10. Germline V gene lookup returns CDR1 MNHEY and CDR2 SVGEGT. This CDR3 has 14 residues.

The chain joins TRBV5-1 to TRBJ1-1; TRBD1 is a possible D gene (6 bases). This CDR3 has 12 amino acids. The V gene's germline CDR1 is SGHRS and CDR2 YFSETQ. Trimming left V 1 base short and J 7 bases short, with 8 bases between. The CDR3 DNA is TGCGCCAGCAGCTTGTCAGGGGTTGAAGCTTTCTTT. Its translation: CASSLSGVEAFF.

The chain has TRBV4-3 and TRBJ2-7, with D possibly being TRBD1 (5 bases). V shed 4 bases and J shed 0 bases, with 10 bases lying between them. The CDR3 runs 14 residues. CDR1 is LGHNA and CDR2 is YSLEER in the germline V gene. The CDR3 loop is CASSPDQGSYEQYF. CDR3 in DNA: TGCGCCAGCAGCCCAGATCAGGGCTCCTACGAGCAGTACTTC.

This clone was seen a handful of times. The rearrangement uses TRBV12-5 and TRBJ2-7, with 7 positions matching TRBD2. CDR3 length: 16 residues. The V gene end was trimmed by 4 bases and the J gene end by 2 bases; junction bases not matched to a gene: 11. The germline V gene encodes CDR1 LGHNT and CDR2 FRNRAP. The CDR3 is CASGSGGAEDPYEQYF. DNA of the CDR3: TGTGCTAGTGGTTCGGGAGGCGCGGAAGATCCCTACGAGCAGTACTTC.

This clone appeared once. The rearrangement uses TRBV5-6 and TRBJ2-1; D uncertain. Germline lookup yields CDR1 SGHDT and CDR2 YYEEEE. The CDR3 consists of 11 residues. The ends were cut back, 1 base at V and 8 bases at J, with 4 bases in the middle. CDR3 in amino acids: CASSLSDEQFF. The CDR3 nucleotides are TGTGCCAGCAGCTTGTCTGATGAGCAGTTCTTC.

This chain uses TRBV9 with TRBJ2-5; TRBD1 agrees at 10 bases. The CDR3 covers 14 residues. V was pared by 3 bases and J by 3 bases, with 2 bases of the junction left unmatched. The V gene's germline CDR1 is SGDLS and CDR2 YYNGEE. The CDR3 loop is CASSEGQGKETQYF. The CDR3 bases are TGTGCCAGCAGCGAGGGACAGGGGAAAGAGACCCAGTACTTC.

This chain links TRBV6-5 with TRBJ1-1; 9 bases are shared with TRBD1. After removal of 5 bases from V and 1 base from J, the junction contained 5 bases not matched to a gene. The CDR3 covers 15 residues. Per the germline V gene, CDR1 is MNHEY and CDR2 is SVGAGI. The CDR3, as DNA: TGTGCCAGCAGTCCAGGGACAGGGAGGAACACTGAAGCTTTCTTT. This gives the protein CASSPGTGRNTEAFF.

The chain is built from TRBV30 and TRBJ1-2, with 9 bases aligning to TRBD1. Germline-derived CDR1 and CDR2 are GTSNPN and SVGIG (reference sequence). The CDR3 sequence is 14 residues long. V lost 0 bases, J lost 6 bases, and 5 bases stayed unmatched. The CDR3 is CAWSVRRTGDGYTF. CDR3 sequence (DNA): TGTGCCTGGAGTGTACGAAGGACAGGGGATGGCTACACCTTC.

J is TRBJ2-3 and V is TRBV9, with D perhaps TRBD2 (7 bases). CDR1 and CDR2 from the germline V gene are SGDLS and YYNGEE. The CDR3 consists of 14 residues. Deletions cut 6 bases from V and 0 bases from J, with 11 bases between. The CDR3: CASTGGLSTDTQYF. CDR3 nucleotides: TGTGCCAGCACCGGGGGGCTAAGCACAGATACGCAGTATTTT.

The genes are TRBV5-4 and TRBJ1-6; no reliable D call. Trimming pared 4 bases from V and 6 bases from J, leaving 11 bases between. From germline, CDR1 is SGHNT and CDR2 YYREEE (reference sequence). CDR3 length equals 14 residues. Written as DNA, the CDR3 is TGTGCCAGCAGCCTACAGAATTCTAATTCACCCCTCCACTTT. Amino acids: CASSLQNSNSPLHF. The full variable domain, completed using reference TRBV5-4 and TRBJ1-6, is ETGVTQSPTHLIKTRGQQVTLRCSSQSGHNTVSWYQQALGQGPQFIFQYYREEENGRGNFPPRFSGLQFPNYSSELNVNALELDDSALYLCASSLQNSNSPLHFGNGTRLTVT.

The V and J genes are TRBV6-5 and TRBJ1-3; 7 nucleotides match TRBD1. Germline V CDR1 and CDR2: MNHEY, SVGAGI. The length of the CDR3 is 15 residues. After removal of 4 bases from V and 0 bases from J, the junction contained 3 bases not matched to a gene. The CDR3 loop reads CASSSRTGSGNTIYF. CDR3 nucleotides: TGTGCCAGCAGTTCCCGGACAGGCTCTGGAAACACCATATATTTT.

The chain combines TRBV7-2 with TRBJ2-5, with 9 bases fitting TRBD1. V shed 1 base, J shed 6 bases, and the junction held 12 bases outside the gene matches. There are 17 residues in the CDR3. The germline gives CDR1 SGHTA, CDR2 FQGNSA. The CDR3 nucleotides read TGTGCCAGCAGCTTAGTTGGAACGGGACAGGGTGGGAAGACCCAGTACTTC. Its translation is CASSLVGTGQGGKTQYF.

J is TRBJ1-2 and V is TRBV6-1, with 9 bases that match TRBD1. The CDR3 is made up of 16 amino acids. Unmatched junction bases numbered 5, after V lost 1 base and J lost 2 bases. The germline gives CDR1 MNHNS, CDR2 SASEGT. Written as DNA, the CDR3 is TGTGCCAGCAGTGAAGTACACGGACAGGGGAACTATGGCTACACCTTC. It translates to CASSEVHGQGNYGYTF.

The chain employs TRBV5-1 and TRBJ1-6; D not resolved. Germline V gene lookup returns CDR1 SGHRS and CDR2 YFSETQ. The CDR3 covers 13 residues. The V end lost 0 bases, the J end lost 8 bases, and 6 bases lay between the germline ends. The DNA for the CDR3 is TGCGCCAGCAGCTTGGCCCTTGATTCACCCCTCCACTTT. Residues: CASSLALDSPLHF.

As for this clone: Compared with germline, one end of the junction differs, possibly owing to a read error. J is TRBJ1-1 and V is TRBV24-1; possibly TRBD1 for D (5 bases). Per germline, CDR1 KGHDR and CDR2 SFDVKD. The CDR3 spans 12 residues. Here the CDR3 reads CATSDWDWGMIF. The CDR3 bases are TGTGCCACCAGTGATTGGGACTGGGGAATGATCTTT.

This sequence joins TRBV5-6 and TRBJ2-7; D may be TRBD1 (6 bases). The CDR3 has 14 amino acids. Trimming left V 4 bases short and J 0 bases short, with 11 bases between. Per germline, CDR1 SGHDT and CDR2 YYEEEE. CDR3 DNA sequence: TGTGCCAGCAGCCGCGGACAGCCCTCCTACGAGCAGTACTTC. Protein: CASSRGQPSYEQYF. The full variable domain, its missing parts supplied by reference TRBV5-6 and TRBJ2-7, is DAGVTQSPTHLIKTRGQQVTLRCSPKSGHDTVSWYQQALGQGPQFIFQYYEEEERQRGNFPDRFSGHQFPNYSSELNVNALLLGDSALYLCASSRGQPSYEQYFGPGTRLTVT.